This T cell receptor beta chain was recovered during a study of response to subunit inactivated influenza vaccine. MiXCR, applied by TCRdb to the RT-PCR reads, yields one record per CDR3 protein. This table holds hundreds of thousands of distinct CDR3 sequences, 10% to 12% found once. CDR3 length: 16 amino acids. V lost 0 bases and J lost 6; bases outside the gene matches: 5. CDR1 is SGHRS and CDR2 is YFSETQ in the germline V gene. This sample was shared with a second study, whose subject was T cells expressing NK-cell markers. From that second work: Synthesis of TCR beta cDNA relied on 5'RACE template switching carrying UMIs.

Source: PBMCs from blood, taken on the day of vaccination. The TCR sequence derives from a man aged 50 to 59 who received an inactivated influenza vaccine. The chain employs TRBV5-1 and TRBJ2-1, with TRBD1 matching 11 bases. The DNA of the CDR3 is TGCGCCAGCAGCTTGGGCGGGACAGGGGGAATCAATGAGCAGTTCTTC. Translation gives CASSLGGTGGINEQFF. Complete variable domain (other parts from reference TRBV5-1 and TRBJ2-1): KAGVTQTPRYLIKTRGQQVTLSCSPISGHRSVSWYQQTPGQGLQFLFEYFSETQRNKGNFPGRFSGRQFSNSRSEMNVSTLELGDSALYLCASSLGGTGGINEQFFGPGTRLTVL.